One and the same sample provided the 9 T cell receptor beta chains below, sequenced in a study of T cell responses to AZD1222 COVID-19 vaccine. Method: immunoSEQ multiplex PCR; TCRdb's copy keeps in-frame clones and lacks some. The sample holds some 130,000 clones, around 90% seen once. Sequencing was performed on peripheral blood, taken 28 days after the second AZD1222 dose. The source is an adult who received the AZD1222 COVID-19 vaccine.

CDR3: CASSIWGAGANVLTF. The DNA of the CDR3 is TGTGCCAGTAGTATTTGGGGGGCTGGGGCCAACGTCCTGACTTTC. This rearrangement joins TRBV19 to TRBJ2-6; D is perhaps TRBD2 (6 bases). V lost 3 bases, J lost 2 bases, and 8 bases lay in between. This CDR3 has 15 amino acids. Germline V lookup: CDR1 LNHDA, CDR2 SQIVND (reference sequence).

The rearrangement uses TRBV21-1 and TRBJ1-2. TRBV21-1 is marked as a pseudogene. This CDR3 contains 11 residues. This chain's CDR3 is CASSPLRGYTF. DNA of the CDR3: TGTGCCAGCAGCCCTCTAAGAGGCTACACCTTC.

This rearrangement joins TRBV29-1 to TRBJ2-7; 9 bases agree with TRBD1. Losses at the gene ends were 3 bases for V and 4 bases for J; bases not matched to a gene: 4. Looked up from germline, CDR1 is SQVTM and CDR2 is ANQGSEA. This CDR3 is built from 13 residues. This CDR3 reads CSVEEDRGYEQYF. DNA of the CDR3: TGCAGCGTTGAGGAGGACAGGGGATACGAGCAGTACTTC.

This chain joins TRBV7-3 and TRBJ1-1, with D unresolved. Germline CDR1 SGHTA, CDR2 FQGTGA. CDR3 size: 13 residues. The V end was cut by 0 bases, the J end by 2 bases, with 4 bases between. Here the CDR3 reads CASSLTSNTEAFF. The CDR3, as DNA: TGTGCCAGCAGCTTAACAAGCAACACTGAAGCTTTCTTT.

The chain uses TRBV2 and TRBJ1-3; the D is unclear. CDR1 is SNHLY, CDR2 FYNNEI, per germline. The CDR3 has 15 residues. V was trimmed by 2 bases and J by 4 bases, leaving 12 bases between them. This chain's CDR3 is CASSETGLAGNTIYF. The CDR3 DNA follows: TGTGCCAGCAGTGAAACCGGTCTAGCGGGAAACACCATATATTTT.

The chain employs TRBV19 and TRBJ2-1; 9 bases are shared with TRBD2. Losses at the gene ends were 5 bases for V and 7 bases for J; bases not matched to a gene: 9. The germline V gene has CDR1 LNHDA and CDR2 SQIVND (reference sequence). The CDR3 covers 15 residues. CDR3 region: CASSSLAGVFNEQFF. The CDR3 region has the DNA TGTGCCAGTAGTTCCTTAGCGGGAGTGTTTAATGAGCAGTTCTTC. The full variable domain, completed using reference TRBV19 and TRBJ2-1, is DGGITQSPKYLFRKEGQNVTLSCEQNLNHDAMYWYRQDPGQGLRLIYYSQIVNDFQKGDIAEGYSVSREKKESFPLTVTSAQKNPTAFYLCASSSLAGVFNEQFFGPGTRLTVL.

The gene calls are TRBV7-8 and TRBJ1-5; D uncertain. Germline CDR1 and CDR2: SGHVS and FQNEAQ. Trimming cost V 2 bases and J 0 bases, with 11 bases left between them. The CDR3 is made up of 16 amino acids. The CDR3: CASSLTAGYSNQPQHF. DNA of the CDR3: TGTGCCAGCAGCTTAACGGCAGGTTATAGCAATCAGCCCCAGCATTTT.

The chain is built from TRBV5-1 and TRBJ1-3; TRBD1 aligns across 7 bases. In germline, CDR1 is SGHRS, CDR2 YFSETQ. With V trimmed by 8 bases and J by 0 bases, 5 bases remained unmatched. The CDR3 runs 14 residues. The CDR3 DNA reads TGCGCCAGTTCAACAGGGGCCTCTGGAAACACCATATATTTT. Encoded protein: CASSTGASGNTIYF.

In its sample, this clone was seen a few times. The rearrangement links TRBV5-6 to TRBJ1-2; D is perhaps TRBD1 (6 bases). The CDR3 runs to 13 residues. Trimming shortened V by 4 bases and J by 7 bases, and 14 bases separated the two germline ends. CDR1 is SGHDT, CDR2 YYEEEE, per germline. This CDR3 reads CASSPDRTSGYTF. CDR3 coding DNA: TGTGCCAGCAGCCCAGACAGGACTTCTGGCTACACCTTC.